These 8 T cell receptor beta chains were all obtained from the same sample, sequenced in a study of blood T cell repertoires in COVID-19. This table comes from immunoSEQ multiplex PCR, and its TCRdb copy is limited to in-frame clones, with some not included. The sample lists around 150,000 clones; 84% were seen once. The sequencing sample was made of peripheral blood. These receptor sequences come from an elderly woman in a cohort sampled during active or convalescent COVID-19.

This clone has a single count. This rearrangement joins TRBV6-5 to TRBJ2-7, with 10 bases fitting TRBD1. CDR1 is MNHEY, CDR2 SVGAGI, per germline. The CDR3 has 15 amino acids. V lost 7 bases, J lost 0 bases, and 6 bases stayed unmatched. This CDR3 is CASKPGQGSSYEQYF. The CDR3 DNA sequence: TGTGCCAGCAAACCGGGACAGGGGAGCTCCTACGAGCAGTACTTC.

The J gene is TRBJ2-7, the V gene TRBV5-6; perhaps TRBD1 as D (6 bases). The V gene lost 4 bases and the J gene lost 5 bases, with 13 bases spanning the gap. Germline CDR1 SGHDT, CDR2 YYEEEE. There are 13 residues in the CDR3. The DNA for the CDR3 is TGTGCCAGCAGCAACAGGGTGGTCGACGAGCAGTACTTC. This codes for CASSNRVVDEQYF.

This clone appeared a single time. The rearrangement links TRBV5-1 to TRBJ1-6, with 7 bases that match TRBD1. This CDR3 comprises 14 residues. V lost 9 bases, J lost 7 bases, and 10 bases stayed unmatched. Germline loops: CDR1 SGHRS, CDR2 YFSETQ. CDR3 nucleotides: TGCGCCACTCGGACAGGTTATGAAAATTCACCCCTCCACTTT. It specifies CATRTGYENSPLHF. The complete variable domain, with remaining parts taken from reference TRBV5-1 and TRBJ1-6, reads KAGVTQTPRYLIKTRGQQVTLSCSPISGHRSVSWYQQTPGQGLQFLFEYFSETQRNKGNFPGRFSGRQFSNSRSEMNVSTLELGDSALYLCATRTGYENSPLHFGNGTRLTVT.

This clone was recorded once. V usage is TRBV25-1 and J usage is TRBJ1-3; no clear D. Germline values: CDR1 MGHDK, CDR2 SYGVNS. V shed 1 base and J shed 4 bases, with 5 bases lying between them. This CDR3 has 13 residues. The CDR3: CASSESGGNTIYF. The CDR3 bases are TGTGCCAGCAGTGAATCAGGCGGAAACACCATATATTTT.

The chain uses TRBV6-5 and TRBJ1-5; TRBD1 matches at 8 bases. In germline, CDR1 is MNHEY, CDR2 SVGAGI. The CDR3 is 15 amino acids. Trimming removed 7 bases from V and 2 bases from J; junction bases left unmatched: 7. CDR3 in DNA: TGTGCCAGCATGAAACAGACAGGGGGCAATCAGCCCCAGCATTTT. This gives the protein CASMKQTGGNQPQHF.

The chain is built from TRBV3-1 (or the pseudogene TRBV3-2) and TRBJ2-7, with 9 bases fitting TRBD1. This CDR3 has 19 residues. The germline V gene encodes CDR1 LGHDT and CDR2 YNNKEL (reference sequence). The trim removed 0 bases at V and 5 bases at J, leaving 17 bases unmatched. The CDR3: CASSQDDVTGGAERNEQYV. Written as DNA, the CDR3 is TGTGCCAGCAGCCAAGATGACGTAACAGGGGGCGCAGAACGGAACGAGCAGTACGTC.

This CDR3 is CASSQDRVGEKLFF. CDR3 sequence (DNA): TGCGCCAGCAGCCAAGACCGGGTTGGGGAAAAACTGTTTTTT. The rearrangement joins TRBV4-3 to TRBJ1-4; D remains unclear. The germline gives CDR1 LGHNA, CDR2 YSLEER. There are 14 residues in the CDR3. The germline V and J ends were trimmed by 0 bases and 8 bases, with 10 bases remaining between them.

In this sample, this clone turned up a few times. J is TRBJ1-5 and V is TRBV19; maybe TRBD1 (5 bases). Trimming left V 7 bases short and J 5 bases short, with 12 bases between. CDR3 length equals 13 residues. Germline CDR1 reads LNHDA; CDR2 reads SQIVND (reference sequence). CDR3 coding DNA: TGTGCCAGTAAGGGTCAGGGTGATCAGCCCCAGCATTTT. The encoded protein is CASKGQGDQPQHF.